Listed below are T cell receptor beta chains from one sample, sequenced in a study of cytomegalovirus exposure and HLA in healthy donors. Here immunoSEQ multiplex PCR was the method, and the copy in TCRdb shows in-frame clones only, minus some. Counted here are about 160,000 clones, more than 65% occurring once; the ten biggest clones make up around 1.3%. Source material: PBMCs. Every receptor here comes from a man in his fifties in good health and CMV-seropositive. Both conserved end residues are part of each CDR3. A D gene is named only where the DNA matches it firmly. Part of the rows lack a size; the others show once, few, many or a class for expanded clones.

once | . | TRBJ1-1 | TRBV5-6 | CASSPRVSDTEAFF | TGTGCCAGCAGCCCTCGAGTCTCGGACACTGAAGCTTTCTTT
few | TRBD1 | TRBJ1-1 | TRBV5-4 | CASSLGRDRVIGTEAFF | TGTGCCAGCAGCTTGGGACGGGACAGGGTGATCGGCACTGAAGCTTTCTTT
. | . | TRBJ2-3 | TRBV25-1 | CAGRDSGDTQYF | TGTGCCGGGCGGGACTCCGGTGATACGCAGTATTTT
. | . | TRBJ1-1 | TRBV21-1 | CASSATTGTGDTEAFF | TGTGCCAGCAGCGCGACAACCGGGACGGGGGACACTGAAGCTTTCTTT
. | . | TRBJ2-7 | TRBV5-5 | CASSLWDTHYEQYF | TGTGCCAGCAGCTTGTGGGACACACACTACGAGCAGTACTTC
. | . | TRBJ1-5 | TRBV7-2 | CASSLGGRVGQPQHF | TGTGCCAGCAGCTTAGGGGGCAGGGTTGGGCAGCCCCAGCATTTT
. | . | TRBJ2-2 | TRBV30 | CAWSESGTGELFF | TGTGCCTGGAGTGAAAGCGGCACCGGGGAGCTGTTTTTT
. | . | TRBJ2-7 | TRBV2 | CATLGLGGSYEQYF | TGTGCCACCCTAGGCTTGGGTGGCTCCTACGAGCAGTACTTC
. | . | TRBJ1-3 | TRBV6-5 | CASSYSNRESGNTIYF | TGTGCCAGCAGTTACTCTAACAGGGAATCAGGAAACACCATATATTTT
once | . | TRBJ1-1 | TRBV27 | CASRPGPGMNTEAFF | TGTGCCAGCAGACCCGGGCCGGGAATGAACACTGAAGCTTTCTTT
. | TRBD2 | TRBJ2-1 | TRBV5-1 | CASSIGLAGGLYNEQFF | TGCGCCAGCAGCATAGGACTAGCGGGGGGACTCTACAATGAGCAGTTCTTC
. | . | TRBJ1-2 | TRBV6-1 | CASSRDYGYTF | TGTGCCTCCTCGAGGGACTATGGCTACACCTTC
. | . | TRBJ1-4 | TRBV30 | CAWSKGQPNEKLFF | TGTGCCTGGAGTAAAGGACAGCCTAATGAAAAACTGTTTTTT
. | TRBD1 | TRBJ1-6 | TRBV28 | CAVQGKNSPLHF | TGTGCCGTACAGGGGAAGAATTCACCCCTCCACTTT
. | . | TRBJ2-3 | TRBV5-4 | CASGRGVGTQYF | TGTGCCAGCGGCCGCGGGGTAGGTACGCAGTATTTT
. | TRBD2 | TRBJ2-1 | TRBV27 | CASRTSGGLYNEQFF | TGTGCCAGCAGGACTAGCGGGGGCCTATACAATGAGCAGTTCTTC
. | . | TRBJ2-5 | TRBV7-2 | CASSLTAQETQYF | TGTGCCAGCAGCTTAACAGCCCAAGAGACCCAGTACTTC
. | . | TRBJ1-5 | TRBV28 | CASNPGKQPQHF | TGTGCCAGCAATCCAGGGAAACAGCCCCAGCATTTT
. | . | TRBJ2-1 | TRBV5-1 | CASSFSSSYNEQFF | TGCGCCAGCAGCTTTTCTAGCTCCTACAATGAGCAGTTCTTC
. | . | TRBJ1-4 | TRBV7-9 | CASSLSRTNEKLFF | TGTGCCAGCAGCTTATCCAGGACTAATGAAAAACTGTTTTTT
. | . | TRBJ2-1 | TRBV7-6 | CASSLQQASSYNEQFF | TGTGCCAGCAGCTTACAACAGGCGAGCTCCTACAATGAGCAGTTCTTC
. | TRBD1 | TRBJ1-2 | TRBV19 | CASTKPGQGNGYTF | TGTGCCAGTACCAAGCCGGGACAGGGAAACGGCTACACCTTC
. | . | TRBJ2-5 | TRBV5-4 | CASSFVRDEETQYF | TGTGCCAGCAGCTTTGTTCGGGATGAAGAGACCCAGTACTTC
. | . | TRBJ2-3 | TRBV5-5 | CASSSRQVGTDTQYF | TGTGCCAGCAGCTCCCGACAGGTGGGCACAGATACGCAGTATTTT
. | TRBD1 | TRBJ2-2 | TRBV7-6 | CASRPGQGNTGELFF | TGTGCCAGCAGACCGGGACAGGGCAACACCGGGGAGCTGTTTTTT
. | . | TRBJ2-7 | TRBV6-1 | CASSRDINYEQYF | TGTGCCAGCAGCCGAGACATAAACTACGAGCAGTACTTC
. | . | TRBJ2-7 | TRBV6-5 | CATTDSSSYEQYF | TGTGCCACCACCGACAGTTCCTCCTACGAGCAGTACTTC
few | TRBD1 | TRBJ1-6 | TRBV27 | CASSRTGNSPLHF | TGTGCCAGCAGCCGGACAGGGAATTCACCCCTCCACTTT
. | . | TRBJ1-2 | TRBV5-4 | CASSPRYSDTRYTF | TGTGCCAGCAGCCCGAGATATTCTGACACCCGCTACACCTTC
. | . | TRBJ2-5 | TRBV28 | CASSGRRAQETQYF | TGTGCCAGCAGTGGGCGGAGGGCCCAAGAGACCCAGTACTTC
. | . | TRBJ2-2 | TRBV6-1 | CASSSLTANTGELFF | TGTGCCAGCAGTTCCCTTACGGCGAACACCGGGGAGCTGTTTTTT
. | TRBD2 | TRBJ2-1 | TRBV18 | CASSPTGTIFSDEQFF | TGTGCCAGCTCTCCAACCGGGACTATTTTCTCTGATGAGCAGTTCTTC
. | . | TRBJ2-3 | TRBV4-1 | CASSSTLLVQGGTQYF | TGCGCCAGCAGCTCGACTCTATTGGTGCAGGGGGGTACGCAGTATTTT
once | . | TRBJ1-5 | TRBV5-1 | CASSPGGVDQPQHF | TGCGCCAGCAGCCCCGGCGGGGTAGATCAGCCCCAGCATTTT
. | . | TRBJ2-7 | TRBV7-2 | CASRSSAGTPYEQYF | TGTGCCAGCAGATCCTCAGCGGGGACACCCTACGAGCAGTACTTC
. | . | TRBJ1-6 | TRBV7-9 | CASRSLEESPLHF | TGTGCCAGCAGATCGCTTGAGGAATCACCCCTCCACTTT
. | . | TRBJ1-1 | TRBV4-1 | CASSQLGRVGITEAFF | TGCGCCAGCAGCCAATTGGGCAGGGTGGGAATCACTGAAGCTTTCTTT
. | . | TRBJ2-2 | TRBV6-1 | CASKRTKYTGELFF | TGTGCCAGCAAACGGACTAAATACACCGGGGAGCTGTTTTTT
. | . | TRBJ1-5 | TRBV5-1 | CASSFRGDSNQPQHF | TGCGCCAGCAGCTTCCGGGGGGATAGCAATCAGCCCCAGCATTTT
. | . | TRBJ2-2 | TRBV2 | CASRATGRAGELFF | TGTGCCAGCAGAGCAACAGGGAGAGCCGGGGAGCTGTTTTTT